This T cell receptor beta chain was captured in a study of T cells expressing NK-cell markers. TCRdb reprocessed the 5' RACE reads and reports one entry per CDR3 protein, with no DNA. This repertoire includes 500,000 to 700,000 distinct CDR3 sequences. The CDR3 is 14 amino acids. The V gene's germline CDR1 is MNHEY and CDR2 SMNVEV (reference sequence). The chain carries TRBV27 and TRBJ2-7; TCRdb's assignment of TRBD1 cannot be checked, as there is no DNA. The source material was blood T cells: a sorted CD56 or NKG2C T cell subset, CD4+ or CD8+ T cells, or bulk PBMC T cells (not recorded which). The sequence came from a man younger than 30 in good health. CDR3 region: CASSLGTGPYEQYF.